These T cell receptor beta chains were read from a single sample in a study of beta chain features in type 1 diabetes. Sequenced by immunoSEQ multiplex PCR; TCRdb stores in-frame clones only, minus some. This table holds fewer than 550,000 clones, approximately 10% found once. The source material was naive CD4+ T cells from blood. Receptors originate from a woman between 18 and 29 years old in good health. Both conserved end residues are part of each CDR3. A D gene is named only where the DNA matches it firmly. Size values are once, few and many counts, or a class for expanded clones, and some rows have none.

few	TRBV7-9	TRBJ2-5	-	13	CASSFPGVGTQYF	TGTGCCAGCAGCTTTCCGGGCGTGGGGACCCAGTACTTC
-	TRBV6-6	TRBJ2-7	-	16	CASRFSRSRTDYEQYF	TGTGCCAGCAGATTCTCCCGGAGTAGGACAGACTACGAGCAGTACTTC
-	TRBV28	TRBJ1-2	TRBD1	16	CASSPPGQGVYYGYTF	TGTGCCAGCAGTCCCCCGGGACAGGGGGTTTACTATGGCTACACCTTC
few	TRBV10-3	TRBJ2-5	-	13	CAISESSGETQYF	TGTGCCATCAGTGAGTCAAGTGGGGAGACCCAGTACTTC
many	TRBV9	TRBJ2-1	-	15	CASSVGVISSDEQFF	TGTGCCAGCAGCGTAGGAGTGATCTCAAGCGATGAGCAGTTCTTC
-	TRBV4-2	TRBJ2-6	-	14	CASSQPSGANVLTF	TGTGCCAGCAGCCAACCCTCTGGGGCCAACGTCCTGACTTTC
few	TRBV9	TRBJ2-1	-	13	CASSGISYNEQFF	TGTGCCAGCTCTGGTATATCCTACAATGAGCAGTTCTTC
few	TRBV6-6	TRBJ2-1	-	15	CASSYGQVLDNEQFF	TGTGCCAGCAGTTATGGGCAGGTTCTGGACAATGAGCAGTTCTTC
-	TRBV7-9	TRBJ2-3	-	13	CASSSSSTDTQYF	TGTGCCAGCAGCTCTAGCAGCACAGATACGCAGTATTTT
few	TRBV7-2	TRBJ1-1	-	12	CASSPPFPEAFF	TGTGCCAGCAGCCCTCCTTTCCCTGAAGCTTTCTTT
few	TRBV6-5	TRBJ1-2	-	13	CASHSLQGSAYTF	TGTGCCAGTCATAGCTTACAGGGTTCCGCCTACACCTTC
few	TRBV14	TRBJ2-2	-	15	CASSPRLGGTGELFF	TGTGCCAGCAGCCCGAGACTAGGGGGAACCGGGGAGCTGTTTTTT
-	TRBV27	TRBJ2-7	-	15	CASSLSSSALYEQYF	TGTGCCAGCAGTTTATCGTCTAGTGCACTTTACGAGCAGTACTTC
few	TRBV19	TRBJ2-1	TRBD2	15	CASGLAGVRYNEQFF	TGTGCCAGTGGACTAGCGGGAGTCCGGTACAATGAGCAGTTCTTC
few	TRBV9	TRBJ2-1	TRBD2	15	CASSAPGLVSGEQFF	TGTGCCAGCAGCGCCCCGGGACTAGTTAGCGGTGAGCAGTTCTTC
few	TRBV5-6	TRBJ1-2	TRBD1	16	CASSLEYGQVPMRYTF	TGTGCCAGCAGCCTGGAATACGGACAGGTACCTATGCGCTACACCTTC
few	TRBV28	TRBJ1-2	-	14	CASTLFGASNGYTF	TGTGCCAGCACCCTATTTGGGGCCAGCAATGGCTACACCTTC
few	TRBV5-1	TRBJ2-5	-	11	CASSQQETQYF	TGCGCCAGCAGTCAGCAAGAGACCCAGTACTTC
few	TRBV20-1	TRBJ2-1	TRBD2	11	CSAARGDEQFF	TGCAGTGCGGCACGGGGGGATGAGCAGTTCTTC
few	TRBV7-2	TRBJ2-5	-	14	CASSFSSVQETQYF	TGTGCCAGCAGCTTCAGCAGCGTCCAAGAGACCCAGTACTTC
-	TRBV7-2	TRBJ2-6	-	16	CASSLRGGSGANVLTF	TGTGCCAGCAGCTTAAGAGGGGGCTCTGGGGCCAACGTCCTGACTTTC
-	TRBV10-3	TRBJ2-3	-	12	CAIRQGTDTQYF	TGTGCCATCAGACAGGGAACCGATACGCAGTATTTT